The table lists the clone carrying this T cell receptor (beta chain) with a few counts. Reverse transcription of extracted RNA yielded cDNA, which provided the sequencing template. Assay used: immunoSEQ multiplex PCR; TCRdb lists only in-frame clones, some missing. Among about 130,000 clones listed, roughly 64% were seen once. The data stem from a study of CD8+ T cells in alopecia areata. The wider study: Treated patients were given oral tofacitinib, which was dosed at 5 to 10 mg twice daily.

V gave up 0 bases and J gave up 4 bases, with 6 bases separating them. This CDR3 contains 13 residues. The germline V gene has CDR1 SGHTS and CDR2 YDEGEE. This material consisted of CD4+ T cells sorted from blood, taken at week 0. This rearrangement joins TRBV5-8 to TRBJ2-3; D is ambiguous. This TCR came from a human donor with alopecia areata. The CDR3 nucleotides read TGTGCCAGCAGCTTGGGCTACGCAGATACGCAGTATTTT. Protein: CASSLGYADTQYF.